This entry features one T cell receptor (beta chain) sequence. Germline V gives CDR1 LNHDA, CDR2 SQIVND (reference sequence). The J segment lost 2 bases and the V segment lost 4 bases, leaving 4 bases of the junction unmatched. The length of the CDR3 is 14 residues. The source of the sample is a study of beta chain features in type 1 diabetes. cDNA synthesis used the whole RNA isolate, giving expressed TCRB sequences. The data were produced by immunoSEQ multiplex PCR, yet TCRdb's version contains in-frame clones alone and is incomplete. The table shows 35,000 to 45,000 clones, with about two thirds occurring only once.

The material sequenced was Tregs from blood. This chain joins TRBV19 and TRBJ2-7, with TRBD1 identical over 8 bases. The TCR originated in a woman under 40 in good health. CDR3 nucleotide sequence: TGTGCCAGTAGTACGCCGGGACAGGCCTACGAGCAGTACTTC. Protein: CASSTPGQAYEQYF. The full variable domain, rest sourced from reference TRBV19 and TRBJ2-7, is DGGITQSPKYLFRKEGQNVTLSCEQNLNHDAMYWYRQDPGQGLRLIYYSQIVNDFQKGDIAEGYSVSREKKESFPLTVTSAQKNPTAFYLCASSTPGQAYEQYFGPGTRLTVT.